A selection of T cell receptor beta chains follows, all from one sample in a study of blood T cell repertoires in COVID-19. TCRdb keeps only in-frame clones here, not all; method: immunoSEQ multiplex PCR. The sample includes 200,000 to 250,000 clones, 82% seen only once; the top ten take 3.6%. Sequencing was performed on peripheral blood. These receptors were obtained from a woman of 80 years or more with acute or convalescent COVID-19. Both conserved end residues are part of each CDR3. A D gene is named only where the DNA matches it firmly.

v_gene	d_gene	j_gene	CDR3aa
TRBV5-1	TRBD1	TRBJ1-3	CASSPQTGRTGNTIYF
TRBV19	TRBD1	TRBJ1-2	CASSLTTGGYGYTF
TRBV7-2	TRBD1	TRBJ1-2	CASSLVQGAAYGYTF
TRBV7-9	NA	TRBJ1-2	CASSPSVASYGYTF
TRBV6-2/TRBV6-3	NA	TRBJ1-5	CASSDGDQPQHF
TRBV6-5	NA	TRBJ1-5	CATRSDISNQPQHF
TRBV18	TRBD1	TRBJ1-5	CASSRYPGQGDYSNQPQHF
TRBV6-6	TRBD1	TRBJ1-4	CASSYQGDDEKLFF
TRBV29-1	TRBD1	TRBJ1-2	CSVGGGQGSRVTF
TRBV7-3	NA	TRBJ2-2	CASSLNTGNTGELFF
TRBV10-3	TRBD2	TRBJ2-7	CAVESIAGDEQYF
TRBV15	NA	TRBJ1-4	CATSREAGLATNEKLFF
TRBV5-1	TRBD1	TRBJ1-1	CASSTSGQQNTEAFF
TRBV5-1	TRBD1	TRBJ2-3	CASSFTGDSGIRDTQYF
TRBV7-9	TRBD2	TRBJ2-1	CASSSAGGLNEQFF
TRBV6-6	NA	TRBJ1-2	CASSPTPHYGYTF
TRBV7-2	NA	TRBJ1-2	CASSPLRGGLKPYGYTF
TRBV3-1/TRBV3-2	TRBD2	TRBJ2-1	CASSPLAGTHNEQFF
TRBV18	TRBD1	TRBJ1-2	CASSPNGQGNGYTF
TRBV11-1	NA	TRBJ2-7	CASSPEWGSQEQYF
TRBV18	TRBD1	TRBJ1-2	CASSLAPGGQGSYGYTF
TRBV28	NA	TRBJ1-1	CASKIRVNTEAFF
TRBV30	TRBD1	TRBJ2-6	CASGTGVPSGANVLTF
TRBV3-1/TRBV3-2	TRBD2	TRBJ2-2	CASSSTSVGTSPGELFF
TRBV19	NA	TRBJ1-4	CASTGRANEKLFF
TRBV7-2	NA	TRBJ1-2	CASSQTRDSFYGYTF
TRBV5-1	TRBD1	TRBJ1-3	CASSMGQPRNTIYF
TRBV7-2	TRBD1	TRBJ1-5	CASSLDGTGDQPQHF
TRBV5-5	TRBD1	TRBJ1-6	CASSGRTGENSPLHF
TRBV28	TRBD2	TRBJ2-7	CASSPRGSGTREQYF
TRBV4-3	NA	TRBJ1-1	CASSQVLRDTEAFF
TRBV4-2	NA	TRBJ2-7	CASSQRVGTYEQYF
TRBV21-1	NA	TRBJ2-2	CASSKDRQGHTGELFF
TRBV7-9	TRBD1	TRBJ1-4	CASSWDRTTNEKLFF
TRBV11-2	TRBD1	TRBJ1-2	CASRTTGVLGYTF